The T cell receptor (beta chain) under discussion was sequenced for a study of radiotherapy plus CTLA-4 blockade in lung cancer. Turning to the study itself: Patients showed objective responses in about 18% of cases and disease control in approximately 28%.

Notes on the study in general: Blood TCR clones of tumor origin expanded after radiotherapy plus ipilimumab.

This table comes from immunoSEQ multiplex PCR, and its TCRdb copy is limited to in-frame clones, with some not included. The data show roughly 80,000 clones, with over 65% seen just once and more than 8% held by the top ten. CDR3 size: 17 residues. Germline-derived CDR1 and CDR2 are SGHVT and SQSDAQ. Trimming left V 6 bases short and J 4 bases short, with 24 bases between. About this clone: Its cognate antigen is unknown.

This sample comprised peripheral blood, obtained from a patient treated with radiotherapy plus ipilimumab. This chain joins TRBV7-4 and TRBJ1-2; no clear D gene. The sequence came from a human donor with non-small cell lung cancer whose response to radiotherapy plus ipilimumab could not be evaluated. The CDR3 nucleotides are TGTGCCAGCAGTTTCAATCAGAGGGCGATTGAGATCTATGGCTACACCTTC. It codes for CASSFNQRAIEIYGYTF.